This paragraph reports one T cell receptor beta chain. Being one base from a much bigger clone, this may be a read error. This sample is drawn from a study of tumor-infiltrating lymphocytes in primary liver carcinoma. The CDR3 length is 13 residues. Germline CDR1 SGHDN, CDR2 FVKESK. Trimming left V 10 bases short and J 1 base short, with 13 bases between. Total RNA amounting to around 540 ng was the source from which TCR beta cDNA was made with a constant-region primer. Three nested multiplex PCR rounds, a slightly modified ARM-PCR, produced the libraries for TCR beta. Two initial PCR rounds of about 10 cycles each paired TRBV1-TRBV30 forward primers with a C-beta reverse primer. Using its own MiXCR run on the multiplex PCR reads, TCRdb lists one record per CDR3 protein. The table has 120,000 or so distinct CDR3 sequences, roughly 69% seen once. Starting material for RNA and DNA co-extraction consisted of roughly 19-31 mg of unsorted bulk tissue. Sampling of each tumor involved five separate regions.

Sequenced: liver tumor tissue from sampling region 1. The subset is: tumor region T1, superior pole. The sequence was collected from a woman aged 55-69 years with primary liver carcinoma and hepatitis B virus infection. The rearrangement links TRBV14 to TRBJ1-1; a possible D gene is TRBD1 (6 bases). CDR3 region: CATSGHQNTEAFF. DNA for the CDR3: TGTGCCACCTCGGGACACCAGAACACTGAAGCTTTCTTT.